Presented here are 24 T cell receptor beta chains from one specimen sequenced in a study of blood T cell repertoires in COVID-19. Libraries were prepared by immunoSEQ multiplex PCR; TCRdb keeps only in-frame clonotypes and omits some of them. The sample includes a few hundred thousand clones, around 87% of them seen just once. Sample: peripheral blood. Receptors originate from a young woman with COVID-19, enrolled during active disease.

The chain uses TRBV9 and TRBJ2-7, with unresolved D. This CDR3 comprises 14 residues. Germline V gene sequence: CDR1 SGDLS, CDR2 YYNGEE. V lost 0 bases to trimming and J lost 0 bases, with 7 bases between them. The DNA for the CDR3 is TGTGCCAGCAGCGTAGACCACAGCTCCTACGAGCAGTACTTC. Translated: CASSVDHSSYEQYF. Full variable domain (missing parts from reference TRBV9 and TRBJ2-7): DSGVTQTPKHLITATGQRVTLRCSPRSGDLSVYWYQQSLDQGLQFLIQYYNGEERAKGNILERFSAQQFPDLHSELNLSSLELGDSALYFCASSVDHSSYEQYFGPGTRLTVT.

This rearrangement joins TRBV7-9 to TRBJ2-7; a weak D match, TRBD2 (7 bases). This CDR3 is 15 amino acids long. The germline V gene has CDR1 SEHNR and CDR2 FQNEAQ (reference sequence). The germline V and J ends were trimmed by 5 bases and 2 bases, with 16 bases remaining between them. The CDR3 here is CASSGEGELAYEQYF. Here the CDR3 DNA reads TGTGCCAGCAGCGGGGAGGGGGAGCTCGCCTACGAGCAGTACTTC.

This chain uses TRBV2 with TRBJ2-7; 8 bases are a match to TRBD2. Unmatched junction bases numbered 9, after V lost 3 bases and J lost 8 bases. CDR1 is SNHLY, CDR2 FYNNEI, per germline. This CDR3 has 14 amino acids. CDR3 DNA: TGTGCCAGCAGTGACCAGCGGGGGACCCTTCAGCAGTACTTC. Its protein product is CASSDQRGTLQQYF. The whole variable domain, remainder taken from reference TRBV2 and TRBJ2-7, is EPEVTQTPSHQVTQMGQEVILRCVPISNHLYFYWYRQILGQKVEFLVSFYNNEISEKSEIFDDQFSVERPDGSNFTLKIRSTKLEDSAMYFCASSDQRGTLQQYFGPGTRLTVT.

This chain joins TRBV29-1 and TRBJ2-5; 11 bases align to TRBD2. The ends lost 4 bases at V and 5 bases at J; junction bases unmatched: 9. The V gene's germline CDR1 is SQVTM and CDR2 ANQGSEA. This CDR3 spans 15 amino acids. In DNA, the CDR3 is TGCAGCGTTGTGTGGGCTAGCGGGAGGTCTGAGACCCAGTACTTC. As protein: CSVVWASGRSETQYF.

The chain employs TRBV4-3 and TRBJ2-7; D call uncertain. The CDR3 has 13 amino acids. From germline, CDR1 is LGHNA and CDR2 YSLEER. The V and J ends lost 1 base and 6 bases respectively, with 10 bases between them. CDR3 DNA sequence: TGCGCCAGCAGCCAAGTCCCCCCGGGCGAGCAGTACTTC. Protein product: CASSQVPPGEQYF.

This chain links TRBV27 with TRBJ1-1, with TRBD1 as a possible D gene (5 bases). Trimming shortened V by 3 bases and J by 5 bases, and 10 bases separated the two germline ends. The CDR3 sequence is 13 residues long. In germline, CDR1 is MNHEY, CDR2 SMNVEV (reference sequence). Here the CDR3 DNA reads TGTGCCAGCAGTTTTCGGGAGGGGACTGAAGCTTTCTTT. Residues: CASSFREGTEAFF.

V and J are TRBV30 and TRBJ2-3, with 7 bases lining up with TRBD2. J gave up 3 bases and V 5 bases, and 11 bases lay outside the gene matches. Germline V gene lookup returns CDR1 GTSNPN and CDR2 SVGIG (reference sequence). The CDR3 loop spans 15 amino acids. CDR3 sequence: CAWSSGIPTTDTQYF. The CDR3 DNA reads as TGTGCCTGGTCTAGCGGAATACCAACGACAGATACGCAGTATTTT.

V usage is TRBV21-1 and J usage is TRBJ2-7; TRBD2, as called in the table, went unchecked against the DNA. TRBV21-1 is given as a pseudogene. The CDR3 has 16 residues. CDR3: CASSKPWLAGPYEQYF. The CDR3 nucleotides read TGTGCCAGCAGCAAACCCTGGCTAGCGGGACCATACGAGCAGTACTTC.

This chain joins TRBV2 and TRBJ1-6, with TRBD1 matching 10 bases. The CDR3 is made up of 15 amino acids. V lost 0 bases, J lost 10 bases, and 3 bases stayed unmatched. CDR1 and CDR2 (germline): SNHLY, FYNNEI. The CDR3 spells CASSEAPGQGSPLHF. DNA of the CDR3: TGTGCCAGCAGTGAAGCGCCGGGACAGGGGTCACCCCTCCACTTT.

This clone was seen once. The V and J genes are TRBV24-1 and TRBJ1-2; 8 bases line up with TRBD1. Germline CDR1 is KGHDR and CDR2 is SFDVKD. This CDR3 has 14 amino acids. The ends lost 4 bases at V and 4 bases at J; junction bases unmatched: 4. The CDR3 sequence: CATSDEDRVYGYTF. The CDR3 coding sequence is TGTGCCACCAGTGACGAGGACAGGGTCTATGGCTACACCTTC.

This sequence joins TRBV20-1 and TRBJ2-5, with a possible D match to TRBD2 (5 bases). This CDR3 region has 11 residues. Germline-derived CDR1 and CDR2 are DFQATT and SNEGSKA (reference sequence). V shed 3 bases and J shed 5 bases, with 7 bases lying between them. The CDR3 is CSASTGETQYF. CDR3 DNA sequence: TGCAGTGCTAGTACGGGGGAGACCCAGTACTTC.

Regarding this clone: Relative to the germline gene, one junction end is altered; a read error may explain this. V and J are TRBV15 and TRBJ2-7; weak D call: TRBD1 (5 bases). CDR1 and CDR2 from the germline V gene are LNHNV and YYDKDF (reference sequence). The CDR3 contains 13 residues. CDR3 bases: TGTGCCACCAGCAGAGGGGGCCTTTACGAGCGGTACTTC. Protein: CATSRGGLYERYF.

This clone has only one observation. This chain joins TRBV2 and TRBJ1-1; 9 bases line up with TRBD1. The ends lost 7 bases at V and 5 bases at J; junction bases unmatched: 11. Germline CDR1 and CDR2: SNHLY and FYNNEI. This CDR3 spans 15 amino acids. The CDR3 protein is CASNGDREGRTEAFF. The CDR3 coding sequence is TGTGCCAGCAATGGGGACAGGGAAGGGCGGACTGAAGCTTTCTTT.

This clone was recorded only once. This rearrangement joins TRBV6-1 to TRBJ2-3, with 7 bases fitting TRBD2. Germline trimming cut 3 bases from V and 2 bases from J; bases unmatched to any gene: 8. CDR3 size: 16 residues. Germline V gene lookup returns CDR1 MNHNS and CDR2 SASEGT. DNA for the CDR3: TGTGCCAGCAGTGACACCTGGCGGGAGCCCACAGATACGCAGTATTTT. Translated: CASSDTWREPTDTQYF.

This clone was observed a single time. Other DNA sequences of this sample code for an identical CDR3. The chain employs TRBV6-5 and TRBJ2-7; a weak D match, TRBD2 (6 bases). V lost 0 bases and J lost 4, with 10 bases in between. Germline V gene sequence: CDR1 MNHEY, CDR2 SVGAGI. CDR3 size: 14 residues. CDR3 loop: CASSYSAGGYEQYF. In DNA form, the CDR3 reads TGTGCCAGCAGTTACTCCGCAGGAGGGTACGAGCAGTACTTC.

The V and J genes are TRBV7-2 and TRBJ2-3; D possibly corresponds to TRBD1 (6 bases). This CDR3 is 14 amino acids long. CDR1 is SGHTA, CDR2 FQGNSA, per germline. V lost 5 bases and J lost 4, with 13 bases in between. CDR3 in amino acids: CASSPTGKADTQYF. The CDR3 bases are TGTGCCAGCAGCCCAACAGGGAAGGCAGATACGCAGTATTTT.

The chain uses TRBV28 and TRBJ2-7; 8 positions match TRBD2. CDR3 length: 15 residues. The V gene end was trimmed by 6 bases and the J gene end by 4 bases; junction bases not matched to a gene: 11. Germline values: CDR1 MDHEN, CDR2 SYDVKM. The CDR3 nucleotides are TGTGCCAGCAGCCCGCCGAGCGGGAGAGGTTACGAGCAGTACTTC. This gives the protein CASSPPSGRGYEQYF.

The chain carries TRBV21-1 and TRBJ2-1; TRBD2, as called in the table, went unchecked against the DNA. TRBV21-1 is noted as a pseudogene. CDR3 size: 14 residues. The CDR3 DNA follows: TGTGCCAGCAGCAAAGCGCGTCATGCCCGGAGCGAGTTCTTC. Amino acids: CASSKARHARSEFF.

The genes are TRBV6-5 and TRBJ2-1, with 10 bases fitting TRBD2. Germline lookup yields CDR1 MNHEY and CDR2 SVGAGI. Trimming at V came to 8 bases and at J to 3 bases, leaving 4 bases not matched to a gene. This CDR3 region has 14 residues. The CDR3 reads CASVAGGNYNEQFF. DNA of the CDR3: TGTGCCAGCGTAGCGGGAGGAAACTACAATGAGCAGTTCTTC.

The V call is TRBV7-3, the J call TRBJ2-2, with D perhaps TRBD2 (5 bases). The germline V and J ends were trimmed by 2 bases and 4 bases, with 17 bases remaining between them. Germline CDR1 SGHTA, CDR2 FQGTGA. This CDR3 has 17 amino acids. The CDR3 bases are TGTGCCAGCAGCTTACGCCCCCCCGGTCGGGGCACCGGGGAGCTGTTTTTT. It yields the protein CASSLRPPGRGTGELFF.

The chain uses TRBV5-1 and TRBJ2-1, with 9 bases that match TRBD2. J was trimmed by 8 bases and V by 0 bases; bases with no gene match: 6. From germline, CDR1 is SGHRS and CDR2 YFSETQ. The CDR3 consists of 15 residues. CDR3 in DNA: TGCGCCAGCAGCTTGGGCGCGGGAGGGCCGGATGAGCAGTTCTTC. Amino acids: CASSLGAGGPDEQFF.

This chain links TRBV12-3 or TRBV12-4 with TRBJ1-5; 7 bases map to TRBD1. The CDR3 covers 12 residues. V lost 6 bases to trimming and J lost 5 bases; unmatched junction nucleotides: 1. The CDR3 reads CASSRGYQPQHF. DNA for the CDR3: TGTGCCAGCAGCAGGGGGTATCAGCCCCAGCATTTT.

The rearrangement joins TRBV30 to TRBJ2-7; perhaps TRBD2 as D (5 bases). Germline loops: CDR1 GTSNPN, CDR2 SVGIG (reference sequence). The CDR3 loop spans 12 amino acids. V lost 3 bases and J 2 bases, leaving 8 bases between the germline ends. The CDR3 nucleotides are TGTGCCTGGAGCCCGGGGACCTACGAGCAGTACTTC. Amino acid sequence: CAWSPGTYEQYF.

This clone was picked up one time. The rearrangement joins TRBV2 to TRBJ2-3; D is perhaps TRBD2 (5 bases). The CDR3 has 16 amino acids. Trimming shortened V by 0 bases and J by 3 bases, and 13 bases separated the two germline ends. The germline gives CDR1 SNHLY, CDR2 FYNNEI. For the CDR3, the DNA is TGTGCCAGCAGTGAAGCCGGAGCTGGGGAGACAGATACGCAGTATTTT. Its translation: CASSEAGAGETDTQYF.